This T cell receptor (beta chain) was captured by sequencing in a study of T cells after yellow fever vaccination. At the level of the study: Each low-cell-number fraction was prepared by means of SMART-Seq v4 Ultra Low Input. The study, taken as a whole, reports: After the booster, 96% of CD4 and 88% of CD8 primary-response clones were re-detected.

About this clonotype itself: The antigen is unknown.

For TCR, cDNA came from 5'RACE template switching, which added a universal primer site and UMIs. TCRdb independently ran MiXCR on the 5' RACE reads; one entry per CDR3 protein. Of about 130,000 distinct CDR3 sequences listed, under 9% are singletons. The CDR3 extends over 15 amino acids. The V and J ends lost 6 bases and 1 base respectively, with 17 bases between them. CDR1 is DFQATT, CDR2 SNEGSKA, per germline (reference sequence). This specimen was CD8+ T cells sorted from PBMCs, taken on the day of the yellow fever booster vaccination. This chain links TRBV20-1 with TRBJ2-3; D may match TRBD1 or TRBD2 (6 bases each). The sequence was obtained from a man younger than 35 who received the YFV17D yellow fever vaccine. This CDR3 reads CSAPGGLTRTDTQYF. CDR3 nucleotides: TGCAGTGCCCCTGGGGGGCTCACGCGCACAGATACGCAGTATTTT.